Listed here are 20 T cell receptor beta chains from one sample, sequenced in a study of graft-versus-host responses after intestinal transplantation. Repertoires were generated with immunoSEQ multiplex PCR, while TCRdb's copy carries only in-frame clones and drops some. This sample has about 6,900 clones, with around 25% found just once. This specimen was alloreactive CD4+ T cells from a mixed lymphocyte reaction culture, taken before transplantation. The subset is: CFSE-low proliferating T cells sorted from approximately six-day pre-transplant mixed lymphocyte reaction (GvH or HvG direction). Receptors originate from a human patient who was an organ donor for intestinal transplantation.

This clone showed up just a few times. The rearrangement uses TRBV18 and TRBJ2-3; 10 bases match TRBD2. The V gene end was trimmed by 0 bases and the J gene end by 2 bases; junction bases not matched to a gene: 2. The CDR3 consists of 16 residues. Germline V gene sequence: CDR1 KGHSH, CDR2 LQKENI. In DNA form, the CDR3 reads TGTGCCAGCTCACCACCGACTAGCGGGTACACAGATACGCAGTATTTT. This encodes CASSPPTSGYTDTQYF.

A few counts support this clone. The rearrangement joins TRBV28 to TRBJ1-2; 8 bases are a match to TRBD1. The length of the CDR3 is 15 residues. Per the germline V gene, CDR1 is MDHEN and CDR2 is SYDVKM. V shed 6 bases and J 5 bases; nucleotides not matched to a gene: 11. The CDR3 protein is CASRTPQGARYGYTF. CDR3 DNA sequence: TGTGCCAGCAGAACCCCTCAGGGGGCACGGTATGGCTACACCTTC.

By sample share, this clone is medium-sized. This rearrangement joins TRBV7-9 to TRBJ2-7; the D gene is possibly TRBD2 (6 bases). This CDR3 has 17 residues. The V end lost 1 base, the J end lost 2 bases, and 18 bases lay between the germline ends. CDR1 is SEHNR and CDR2 is FQNEAQ in the germline V gene (reference sequence). The CDR3 is CASSLGVGREIPYEQYF. The DNA for the CDR3 is TGTGCCAGCAGCTTAGGAGTTGGGCGGGAAATACCCTACGAGCAGTACTTC.

The rearrangement uses TRBV6-6 and TRBJ2-4; 13 bases match TRBD2. Germline V gene lookup returns CDR1 MNHNY and CDR2 SVGAGI (reference sequence). This CDR3 spans 15 amino acids. Unmatched junction bases numbered 6, after V lost 6 bases and J lost 7 bases. The CDR3 spells CASSPGLAGVNIQYF. For the CDR3, the DNA is TGTGCCAGCAGCCCCGGACTAGCGGGAGTTAACATTCAGTACTTC.

This clone was counted once. J is TRBJ2-7 and V is TRBV5-1; possibly TRBD1 for D (6 bases). Germline CDR1 reads SGHRS; CDR2 reads YFSETQ. Trimming pared 4 bases from V and 1 base from J, leaving 9 bases between. This CDR3 has 13 amino acids. Here the CDR3 DNA reads TGCGCCAGCAGCCATCAGGGGTCCTACGAGCAGTACTTC. This sequence encodes CASSHQGSYEQYF.

To note about this clone: Other nucleotide sequences from this sample produce the same CDR3. The V call is TRBV30, the J call TRBJ2-4; possible D gene TRBD1, 6 bases. The V gene's germline CDR1 is GTSNPN and CDR2 SVGIG (reference sequence). V was pared by 2 bases and J by 0 bases, with 23 bases between. The CDR3 consists of 19 residues. CDR3 DNA sequence: TGTGCCTGGAGTTCAGGGGTTGGGGGAGACAGTCTAGCCAAAAACATTCAGTACTTC. The encoded protein is CAWSSGVGGDSLAKNIQYF. Full variable domain (rest looked up from reference TRBV30 and TRBJ2-4): SQTIHQWPATLVQPVGSPLSLECTVEGTSNPNLYWYRQAAGRGLQLLFYSVGIGQISSEVPQNLSASRPQDRQFILSSKKLLLSDSGFYLCAWSSGVGGDSLAKNIQYFGAGTRLSVL.

The CDR3 nucleotides are TGCAGTGCCGATCGGACGGGCCAGTACTTC. As protein: CSADRTGQYF. This sequence joins TRBV20-1 and TRBJ2-5; D unclear. The CDR3 is 10 residues long. V was pared by 6 bases and J by 10 bases, with 12 bases between. Germline CDR1 and CDR2: DFQATT and SNEGSKA (reference sequence).

This clone was detected a few times. V usage is TRBV11-2 and J usage is TRBJ2-1, with 8 bases lining up with TRBD2. V lost 5 bases, J lost 0 bases, and 9 bases stayed unmatched. The CDR3 consists of 17 residues. From germline, CDR1 is SGHAT and CDR2 FQNNGV. CDR3 DNA sequence: TGTGCCAGCAGCCAATTACTAGCGGAAACCTCCTACAATGAGCAGTTCTTC. This codes for CASSQLLAETSYNEQFF.

This clone is labeled medium-sized (0.01 to 0.1%). V is TRBV7-8 and J is TRBJ1-1; D is undetermined. Germline V CDR1 and CDR2: SGHVS, FQNEAQ. This CDR3 has 13 amino acids. Trimming stripped 5 bases from V and 5 bases from J, with 12 bases between. Here the CDR3 reads CASSPELLTEAFF. CDR3 nucleotide sequence: TGTGCCAGCAGCCCAGAGTTGTTGACTGAAGCTTTCTTT.

The chain links TRBV28 to TRBJ1-1, with TRBD1 matching 8 bases. CDR3 length equals 14 residues. CDR1 MDHEN and CDR2 SYDVKM come from the germline V gene. V lost 3 bases and J lost 7; bases outside the gene matches: 7. The CDR3: CASSFLDRENEAFF. CDR3 coding DNA: TGTGCCAGCAGTTTCTTGGACAGGGAAAATGAAGCTTTCTTT.

This clone is labeled as medium-sized. The V call is TRBV5-6, the J call TRBJ2-5, with TRBD1 identical over 12 bases. This CDR3 has 16 residues. From germline, CDR1 is SGHDT and CDR2 YYEEEE. The J segment lost 5 bases and the V segment lost 6 bases, leaving 11 bases of the junction unmatched. CDR3 in amino acids: CASTVPGQGAMETQYF. The DNA of the CDR3 is TGTGCCAGCACCGTACCGGGACAGGGGGCCATGGAGACCCAGTACTTC.

This clone showed up just a few times. The genes are TRBV11-2 and TRBJ2-7, with 15 bases identical to TRBD2. Germline V CDR1 and CDR2: SGHAT, FQNNGV. This CDR3 contains 15 residues. Germline trimming cut 5 bases from V and 5 bases from J; bases unmatched to any gene: 4. The CDR3, as DNA: TGTGCCAGCAGCCAGGGACTAGCGGGAGGTAACGAGCAGTACTTC. Translating gives CASSQGLAGGNEQYF.

By frequency in the sample, this clone is medium-sized. The chain employs TRBV10-2 and TRBJ1-2, with 8 bases that match TRBD1. Germline CDR1 is WSHSY and CDR2 is SAAADI. The CDR3 loop spans 13 amino acids. V shed 2 bases, J shed 5 bases, and the junction held 1 base outside the gene matches. CDR3 loop: CASSEQGAYGYTF. The DNA for the CDR3 is TGCGCCAGCAGTGAGCAGGGGGCGTATGGCTACACCTTC.

J is TRBJ2-2 and V is TRBV6-1, with D possibly TRBD2 on 7 matching bases. Germline loops: CDR1 MNHNS, CDR2 SASEGT. This CDR3 comprises 14 residues. Between the trimmed V and J ends, which lost 7 bases and 7 bases, there was a span of 16 bases. The CDR3 spells CASKGGRCGGELFF. The CDR3 DNA reads TGTGCCAGCAAGGGGGGGCGGTGCGGCGGGGAGCTGTTTTTT.

This chain links TRBV18 with TRBJ1-4, with 9 positions matching TRBD1. The V gene end was trimmed by 2 bases and the J gene end by 12 bases; junction bases not matched to a gene: 4. CDR3 length: 13 amino acids. Germline CDR1 reads KGHSH; CDR2 reads LQKENI. The CDR3 nucleotides are TGTGCCAGCTCACCAGACAGGGGGACACAACTGTTTTTT. Residues: CASSPDRGTQLFF.

This clone was found a few times. The chain recombines TRBV11-2 with TRBJ1-3, with D perhaps TRBD1 (6 bases). Between the trimmed V and J ends, which lost 3 bases and 3 bases, there was a span of 12 bases. The CDR3 extends over 15 amino acids. CDR1 is SGHAT and CDR2 is FQNNGV in the germline V gene. The chain's CDR3 is CASSFRGLIGNTIYF. The CDR3 DNA reads TGTGCCAGCAGCTTTAGGGGGTTAATTGGAAACACCATATATTTT.

In its sample, this clone was seen a few times. V usage is TRBV7-9 and J usage is TRBJ2-7, with 11 positions matching TRBD1. Germline CDR1 SEHNR, CDR2 FQNEAQ (reference sequence). The CDR3 spans 16 residues. V lost 6 bases to trimming and J lost 3 bases; unmatched junction nucleotides: 10. The CDR3 nucleotides are TGTGCCAGCAGTTACGCCGGGACAGGGGGTTTCTACGAGCAGTACTTC. Its protein product is CASSYAGTGGFYEQYF.

The V call is TRBV29-1, the J call TRBJ2-3; 8 bases are a match to TRBD2. The CDR3 totals 14 residues. Germline CDR1 SQVTM, CDR2 ANQGSEA. J gave up 2 bases and V 3 bases, and 4 bases lay outside the gene matches. The CDR3 DNA follows: TGCAGCGTTGAGATACTAGCGGACACAGATACGCAGTATTTT. Amino acids: CSVEILADTDTQYF.

This clone was counted between two and nine times. The chain is built from TRBV5-1 and TRBJ1-2; no definite D call. In germline, CDR1 is SGHRS, CDR2 YFSETQ. The CDR3 contains 12 residues. V was clipped by 8 bases and J by 8 bases, with 16 bases between them. CDR3 residues: CASRGTGSGYTF. The CDR3 DNA reads as TGCGCCAGTCGGGGTACGGGCTCCGGCTACACCTTC.

Concerning this clone: The sample contains more than one DNA sequence encoding this CDR3. The rearrangement links TRBV6-6 to TRBJ2-2, with TRBD1 matching 7 bases. Trimming removed 2 bases from V and 4 bases from J; junction bases left unmatched: 7. The CDR3 is 16 amino acids. The V gene's germline CDR1 is MNHNY and CDR2 SVGAGI (reference sequence). This CDR3 reads CASSYGQGVGTGELFF. The CDR3, as DNA: TGTGCCAGCAGTTACGGTCAGGGGGTGGGCACCGGGGAGCTGTTTTTT.